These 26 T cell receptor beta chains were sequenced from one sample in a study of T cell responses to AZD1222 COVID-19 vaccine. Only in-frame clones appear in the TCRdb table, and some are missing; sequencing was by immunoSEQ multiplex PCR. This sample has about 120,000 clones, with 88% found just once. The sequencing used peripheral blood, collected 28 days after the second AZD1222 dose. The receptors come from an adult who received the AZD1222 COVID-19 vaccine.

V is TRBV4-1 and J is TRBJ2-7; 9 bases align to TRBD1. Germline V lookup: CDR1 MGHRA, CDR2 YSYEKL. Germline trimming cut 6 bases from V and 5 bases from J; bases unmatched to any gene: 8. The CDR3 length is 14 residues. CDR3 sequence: CASSPGTGSNEQYF. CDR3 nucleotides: TGCGCCAGCAGTCCCGGGACAGGGTCCAACGAGCAGTACTTC.

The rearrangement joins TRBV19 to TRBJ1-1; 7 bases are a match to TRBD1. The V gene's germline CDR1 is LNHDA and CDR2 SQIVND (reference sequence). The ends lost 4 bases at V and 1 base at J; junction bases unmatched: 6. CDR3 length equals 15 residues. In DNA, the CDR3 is TGTGCCAGTAGTAAAGACCGGGACAGGAACACTGAAGCTTTCTTT. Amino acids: CASSKDRDRNTEAFF.

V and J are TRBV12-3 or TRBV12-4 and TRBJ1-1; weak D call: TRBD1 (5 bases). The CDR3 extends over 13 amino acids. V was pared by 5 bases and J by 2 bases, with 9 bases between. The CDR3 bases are TGTGCCAGCAGTCCCGGACACAACACTGAAGCTTTCTTT. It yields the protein CASSPGHNTEAFF.

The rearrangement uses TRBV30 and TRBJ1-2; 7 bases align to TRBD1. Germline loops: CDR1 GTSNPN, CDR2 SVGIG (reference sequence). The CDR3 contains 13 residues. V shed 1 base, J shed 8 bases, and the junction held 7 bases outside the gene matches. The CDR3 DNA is TGTGCCTGGAGTGACAGGGGCCGTGGGGGCTACACCTTC. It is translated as CAWSDRGRGGYTF.

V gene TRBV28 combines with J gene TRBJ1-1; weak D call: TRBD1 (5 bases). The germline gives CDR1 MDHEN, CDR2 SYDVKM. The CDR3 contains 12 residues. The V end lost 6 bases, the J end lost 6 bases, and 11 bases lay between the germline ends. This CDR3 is CASSPGVAEAFF. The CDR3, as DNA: TGTGCCAGCAGCCCGGGGGTGGCTGAAGCTTTCTTT.

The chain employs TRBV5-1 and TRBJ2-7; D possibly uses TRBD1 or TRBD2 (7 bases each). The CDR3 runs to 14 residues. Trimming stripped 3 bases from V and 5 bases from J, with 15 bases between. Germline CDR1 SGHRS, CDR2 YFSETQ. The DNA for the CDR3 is TGCGCCAGCAGCTCCAACAGGGGAGGGGACGAGCAGTACTTC. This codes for CASSSNRGGDEQYF.

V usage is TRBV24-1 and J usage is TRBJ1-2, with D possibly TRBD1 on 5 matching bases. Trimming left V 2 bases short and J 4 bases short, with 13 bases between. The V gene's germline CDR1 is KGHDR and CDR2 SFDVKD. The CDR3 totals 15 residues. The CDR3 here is CATSDSSRGPYGYTF. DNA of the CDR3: TGTGCCACCAGTGATTCGAGCCGGGGCCCCTATGGCTACACCTTC.

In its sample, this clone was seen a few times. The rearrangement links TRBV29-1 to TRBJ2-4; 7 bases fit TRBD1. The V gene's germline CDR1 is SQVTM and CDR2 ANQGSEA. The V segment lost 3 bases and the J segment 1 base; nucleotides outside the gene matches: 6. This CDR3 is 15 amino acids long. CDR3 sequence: CSVEDRPRAKNIQYF. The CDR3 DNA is TGCAGCGTTGAGGACAGGCCGAGGGCCAAAAACATTCAGTACTTC.

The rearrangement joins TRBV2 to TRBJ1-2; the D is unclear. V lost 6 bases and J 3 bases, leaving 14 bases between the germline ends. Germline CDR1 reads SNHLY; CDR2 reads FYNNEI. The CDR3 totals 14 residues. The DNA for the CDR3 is TGTGCCAGCAGGGACCTGATCAGGCACTATGGCTACACCTTC. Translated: CASRDLIRHYGYTF.

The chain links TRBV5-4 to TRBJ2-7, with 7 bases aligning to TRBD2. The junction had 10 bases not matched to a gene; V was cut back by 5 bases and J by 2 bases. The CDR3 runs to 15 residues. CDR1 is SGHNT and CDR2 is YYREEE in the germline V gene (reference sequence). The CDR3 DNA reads TGTGCCAGCAGTCAGCCGGCGGGAGTGGCCTACGAGCAGTACTTC. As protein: CASSQPAGVAYEQYF.

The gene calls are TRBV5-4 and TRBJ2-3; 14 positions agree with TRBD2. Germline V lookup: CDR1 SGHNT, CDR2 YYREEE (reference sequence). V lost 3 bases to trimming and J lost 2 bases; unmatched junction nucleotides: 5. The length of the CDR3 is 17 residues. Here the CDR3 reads CASSSEGLAGATDTQYF. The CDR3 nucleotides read TGTGCCAGCAGCTCAGAGGGACTAGCGGGGGCCACAGATACGCAGTATTTT.

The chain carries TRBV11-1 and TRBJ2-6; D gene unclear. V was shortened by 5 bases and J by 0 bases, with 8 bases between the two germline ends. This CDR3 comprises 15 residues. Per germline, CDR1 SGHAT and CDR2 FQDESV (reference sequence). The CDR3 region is CASSRSASGANVLTF. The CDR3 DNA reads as TGTGCCAGCAGCAGGAGTGCCTCTGGGGCCAACGTCCTGACTTTC.

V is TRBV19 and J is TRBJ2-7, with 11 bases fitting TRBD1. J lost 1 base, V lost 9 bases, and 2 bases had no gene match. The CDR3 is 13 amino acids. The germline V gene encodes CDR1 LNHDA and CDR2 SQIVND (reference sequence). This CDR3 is CASRDRGSYEQYF. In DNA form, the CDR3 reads TGTGCCAGCCGGGACAGGGGGTCCTACGAGCAGTACTTC.

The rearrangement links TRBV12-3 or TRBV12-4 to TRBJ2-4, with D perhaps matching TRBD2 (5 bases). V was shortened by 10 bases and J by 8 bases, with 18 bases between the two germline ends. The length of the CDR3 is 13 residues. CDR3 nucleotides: TGTGCCACCGCTGTGGGAGTCAAGGACATTCAGTACTTC. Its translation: CATAVGVKDIQYF.

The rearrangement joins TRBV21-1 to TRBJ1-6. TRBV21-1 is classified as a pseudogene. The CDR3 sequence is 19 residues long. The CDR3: CASSKDTRGGTLSNSPLHF. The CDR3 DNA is TGTGCCAGCAGCAAAGATACCCGAGGCGGCACACTCTCGAATTCACCCCTCCACTTT.

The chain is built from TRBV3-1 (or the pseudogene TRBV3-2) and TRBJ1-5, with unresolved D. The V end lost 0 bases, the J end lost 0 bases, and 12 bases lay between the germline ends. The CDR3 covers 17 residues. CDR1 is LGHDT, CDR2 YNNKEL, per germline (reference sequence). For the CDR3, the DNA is TGTGCCAGCAGCCAAGAAGGCCCCGTTTATAGCAATCAGCCCCAGCATTTT. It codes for CASSQEGPVYSNQPQHF.

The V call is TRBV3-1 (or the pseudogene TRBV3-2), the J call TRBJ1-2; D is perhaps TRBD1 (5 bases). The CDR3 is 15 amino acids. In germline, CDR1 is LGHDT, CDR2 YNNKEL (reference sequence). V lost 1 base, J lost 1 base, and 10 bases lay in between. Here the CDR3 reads CASSQGTTHNYGYTF. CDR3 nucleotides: TGTGCCAGCAGCCAAGGGACAACCCATAACTATGGCTACACCTTC.

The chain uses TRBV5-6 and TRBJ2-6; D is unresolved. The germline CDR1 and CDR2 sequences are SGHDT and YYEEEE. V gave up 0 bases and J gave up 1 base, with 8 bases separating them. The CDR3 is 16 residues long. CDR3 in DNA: TGTGCCAGCAGCTTGGAACCGCATTCTGGGGCCAACGTCCTGACTTTC. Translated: CASSLEPHSGANVLTF.

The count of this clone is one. CDR3 loop: CASSLAGTGELFF. As DNA, the CDR3 is TGTGCCAGCAGCTTAGCGGGGACCGGGGAGCTGTTTTTT. The V and J genes are TRBV11-3 and TRBJ2-2; D is possibly TRBD2 (5 bases). CDR3 length: 13 amino acids. V gave up 1 base and J gave up 5 bases, with 5 bases separating them. Germline lookup yields CDR1 SGHNT and CDR2 YENEEA. Filled out from reference TRBV11-3 and TRBJ2-2, the complete variable domain reads EAGVVQSPRYKIIEKKQPVAFWCNPISGHNTLYWYLQNLGQGPELLIRYENEEAVDDSQLPKDRFSAERLKGVDSTLKIQPAELGDSAVYLCASSLAGTGELFFGEGSRLTVL.

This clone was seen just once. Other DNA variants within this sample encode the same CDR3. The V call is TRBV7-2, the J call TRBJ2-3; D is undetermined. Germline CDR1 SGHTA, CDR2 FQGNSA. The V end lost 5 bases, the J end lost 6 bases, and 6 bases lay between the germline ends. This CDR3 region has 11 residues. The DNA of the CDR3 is TGTGCCAGCAGCCCCGCGGATACGCAGTATTTT. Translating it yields CASSPADTQYF. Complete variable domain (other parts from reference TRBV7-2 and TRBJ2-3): GAGVSQSPSNKVTEKGKDVELRCDPISGHTALYWYRQSLGQGLEFLIYFQGNSAPDKSGLPSDRFSAERTGGSVSTLTIQRTQQEDSAVYLCASSPADTQYFGPGTRLTVL.

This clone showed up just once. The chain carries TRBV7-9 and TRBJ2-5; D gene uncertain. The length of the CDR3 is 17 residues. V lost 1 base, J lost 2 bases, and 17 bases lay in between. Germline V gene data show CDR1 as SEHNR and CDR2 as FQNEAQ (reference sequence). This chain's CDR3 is CASSLEVSIQSQETQYF. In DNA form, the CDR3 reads TGTGCCAGCAGCTTAGAGGTATCCATACAGAGTCAAGAGACCCAGTACTTC.

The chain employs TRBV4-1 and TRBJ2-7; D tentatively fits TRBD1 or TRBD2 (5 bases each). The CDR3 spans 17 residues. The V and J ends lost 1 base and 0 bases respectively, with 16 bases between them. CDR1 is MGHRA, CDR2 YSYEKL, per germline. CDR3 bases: TGCGCCAGCAGCCAAGTAGGTCTCAAGGGGAGCTCCTACGAGCAGTACTTC. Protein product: CASSQVGLKGSSYEQYF.

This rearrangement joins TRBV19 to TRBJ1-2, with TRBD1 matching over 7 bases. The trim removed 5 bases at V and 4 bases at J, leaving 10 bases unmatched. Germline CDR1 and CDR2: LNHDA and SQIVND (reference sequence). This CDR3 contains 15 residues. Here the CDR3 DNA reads TGTGCCAGTAGTGTGACCAGGGACAGCCTCTATGGCTACACCTTC. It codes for CASSVTRDSLYGYTF.

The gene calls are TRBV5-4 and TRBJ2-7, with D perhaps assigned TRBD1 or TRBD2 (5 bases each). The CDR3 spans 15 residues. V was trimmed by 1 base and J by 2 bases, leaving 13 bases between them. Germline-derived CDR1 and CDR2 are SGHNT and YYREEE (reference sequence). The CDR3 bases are TGTGCCAGCAGCTTGAGCACAGAGGGGACCTACGAGCAGTACTTC. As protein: CASSLSTEGTYEQYF.

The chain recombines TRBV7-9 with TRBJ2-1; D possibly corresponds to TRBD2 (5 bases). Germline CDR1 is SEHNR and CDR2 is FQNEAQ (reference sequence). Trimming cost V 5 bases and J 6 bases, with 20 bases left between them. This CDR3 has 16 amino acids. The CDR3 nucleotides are TGTGCCAGCAGCCTCTTTTCACTAGACTCGATCAATGAGCAGTTCTTC. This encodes CASSLFSLDSINEQFF.

This chain's CDR3 is CATSELPGTGAEETQYF. The CDR3, as DNA: TGTGCCACCAGTGAGCTACCCGGGACAGGCGCAGAAGAGACCCAGTACTTC. The V call is TRBV24-1, the J call TRBJ2-5; 8 bases fit TRBD1. Germline CDR1 KGHDR, CDR2 SFDVKD. The CDR3 has 17 amino acids. The ends lost 4 bases at V and 3 bases at J; junction bases unmatched: 12.